This entry lists 9 T cell receptor beta chains sequenced from one sample in a study of T-cell memory formation after mild COVID-19. TCRdb independently ran MiXCR on the 5' RACE reads; one entry per CDR3 protein. The sample records roughly 200,000 distinct CDR3 sequences, 15% to 20% being singletons. The sequenced sample was PBMCs or a T cell subset sorted from them (not recorded which). The source of these receptors is an adult woman who had mild COVID-19 (a few samples of this study predate the infection). Cell type and time point are not known.

DNA of the CDR3: TGTGCCAGTAGTAAGGGGCATAGAGAAAAACTGTTTTTT. Translating gives CASSKGHREKLFF. The chain carries TRBV19 and TRBJ1-4, with a possible D match to TRBD1 (5 bases). Germline values: CDR1 LNHDA, CDR2 SQIVND (reference sequence). Trimming cost V 4 bases and J 8 bases, with 11 bases left between them. CDR3 length: 13 amino acids.

A word on this clonotype: A much larger clone lies a single base off, so this may be a read error. The rearrangement uses TRBV5-1 and TRBJ2-5; TRBD1 aligns across 7 bases. Germline lookup yields CDR1 SGHRS and CDR2 YFSETQ. The CDR3 consists of 14 residues. V was clipped by 5 bases and J by 1 base; unmatched bases: 5. The CDR3 nucleotides read TGCGCCAGCAGGCCCGGGACAGCCCAAGAGACCCAGTACTTC. It is translated as CASRPGTAQETQYF. Supplemented by reference TRBV5-1 and TRBJ2-5, the full variable domain reads KAGVTQTPRYLIKTRGQQVTLSCSPISGHRSVSWYQQTPGQGLQFLFEYFSETQRNKGNFPGRFSGRQFSNSRSEMNVSTLELGDSALYLCASRPGTAQETQYFGPGTRLLVL.

This clonotype was found a few times. V is TRBV5-1 and J is TRBJ2-5, with a possible D match to TRBD1 (5 bases). Germline assignment: CDR1 SGHRS and CDR2 YFSETQ. The V end lost 3 bases, the J end lost 7 bases, and 22 bases lay between the germline ends. The CDR3 sequence is 16 residues long. The DNA for the CDR3 is TGCGCCAGCAGCTCCGGACACTCAAGTGAAGGAGTGACCCAGTACTTC. It is translated as CASSSGHSSEGVTQYF.

This clonotype was seen only a few times. In nucleotides, the CDR3 is TGCAGTGCTAGTGTAAGCGGTGATCAGAGGAATGAGCAGTTCTTC. This sequence encodes CSASVSGDQRNEQFF. The rearrangement joins TRBV20-1 to TRBJ2-1; tentative D call: TRBD2 (5 bases). The CDR3 length is 15 residues. Trimming pared 3 bases from V and 7 bases from J, leaving 19 bases between. The V gene's germline CDR1 is DFQATT and CDR2 SNEGSKA (reference sequence).

There are many counts of this clonotype. The CDR3 coding sequence is TGTGCCAGCAGCCCCTCGGCCACCTCTGGAAACACCATATATTTT. Translated, it gives CASSPSATSGNTIYF. The chain is built from TRBV3-1 and TRBJ1-3; D is undetermined. V lost 4 bases and J 0 bases, leaving 10 bases between the germline ends. This CDR3 is built from 15 residues. The germline gives CDR1 LGHDT, CDR2 YNNKEL (reference sequence).

This clonotype was seen repeatedly, ten times or more. The V call is TRBV4-2, the J call TRBJ2-1; D assignment may be TRBD1 or TRBD2 (6 bases each). With 0 bases removed from V and 4 bases from J, the gap between germline ends came to 13 bases. CDR3 length: 16 residues. Per the germline V gene, CDR1 is LGHNA and CDR2 is YNFKEQ. This CDR3 is CASSQENAGQYNEQFF. The CDR3 region has the DNA TGTGCCAGCAGCCAAGAGAATGCGGGACAATACAATGAGCAGTTCTTC.

This chain links TRBV20-1 with TRBJ2-3; D is unclear. The CDR3 has 12 residues. Germline V gene data show CDR1 as DFQATT and CDR2 as SNEGSKA (reference sequence). The germline V and J ends were trimmed by 7 bases and 2 bases, with 10 bases remaining between them. The CDR3 protein is CSVGITTDTQYF. In nucleotides, the CDR3 is TGCAGTGTAGGGATTACCACAGATACGCAGTATTTT.

The V and J genes are TRBV12-3 or TRBV12-4 and TRBJ2-5, with 7 nucleotides matching TRBD1. The CDR3 has 15 residues. The V gene end was trimmed by 5 bases and the J gene end by 4 bases; junction bases not matched to a gene: 10. The CDR3 region has the DNA TGTGCCAGCAGTCTAACCGGGACAGCAGGAGAGACCCAGTACTTC. It specifies CASSLTGTAGETQYF.

The V gene is TRBV6-5, the J gene TRBJ2-7; maybe TRBD2 (6 bases). The V gene lost 4 bases and the J gene lost 6 bases, with 16 bases spanning the gap. Germline CDR1 MNHEY, CDR2 SVGAGI. The CDR3 contains 14 residues. CDR3 region: CASSSSVRVPEQYF. In DNA form, the CDR3 reads TGTGCCAGCAGTTCTAGCGTTCGGGTACCCGAGCAGTACTTC.